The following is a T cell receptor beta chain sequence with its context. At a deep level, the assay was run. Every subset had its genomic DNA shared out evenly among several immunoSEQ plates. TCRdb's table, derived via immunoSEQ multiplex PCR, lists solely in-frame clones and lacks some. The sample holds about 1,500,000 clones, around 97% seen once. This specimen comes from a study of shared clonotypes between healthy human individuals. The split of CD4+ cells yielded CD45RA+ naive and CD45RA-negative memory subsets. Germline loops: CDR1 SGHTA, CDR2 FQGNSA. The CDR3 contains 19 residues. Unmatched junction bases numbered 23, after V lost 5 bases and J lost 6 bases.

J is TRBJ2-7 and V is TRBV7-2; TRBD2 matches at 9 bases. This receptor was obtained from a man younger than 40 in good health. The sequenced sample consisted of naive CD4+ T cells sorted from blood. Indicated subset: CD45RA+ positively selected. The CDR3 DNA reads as TGTGCCAGCAGCCGCTCCAGCGGGGGGCGCGGCGGGAGGGCCAGCGAGCAGTACTTC. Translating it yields CASSRSSGGRGGRASEQYF.